These T cell receptor beta chains were read from a single sample in a study of vaccination effects on CD4 cells after COVID-19. Their cognate antigens are unknown. Profiling relied on immunoSEQ multiplex PCR, and the TCRdb table lists in-frame clones only, not all of them. The table records 20,000 to 25,000 clones, more than 60% of them present only once. The sequencing used CD4+ T cells from PBMCs cultured with SARS-CoV-2 spike peptides, collected after COVID-19 vaccination. These receptors were collected from a human donor who received a COVID-19 vaccine. Each CDR3 is given with its conserved first and last residue. A D gene is named only where the DNA matches it firmly. Some rows have no size entry. The others give once, few or many, or a class for an expanded clone.

V	D	J	size	CDR3	DNA
TRBV3-1/TRBV3-2	TRBD1	TRBJ1-2	-	CASSHKDREGYGYTF	TGTGCCAGCAGCCATAAAGACAGGGAGGGCTATGGCTACACCTTC
TRBV4-2	TRBD1	TRBJ1-1	few	CASSQDASPVRTGNTEAFF	TGTGCCAGCAGCCAAGATGCATCCCCCGTACGGACAGGGAACACTGAAGCTTTCTTT
TRBV7-2	-	TRBJ2-6	-	CASSLATHSGANVLTF	TGTGCCAGCAGCTTAGCCACCCACTCTGGGGCCAACGTCCTGACTTTC
TRBV7-7	-	TRBJ2-3	few	CASSLSSSDTQYF	TGTGCCAGCAGCTTGAGCTCTTCAGATACGCAGTATTTT
TRBV6-5	TRBD1	TRBJ1-2	few	CASRTGDYGYTF	TGTGCCAGCAGAACAGGGGACTATGGCTACACCTTC
TRBV30	TRBD1	TRBJ2-2	-	CAWSNSGTGITGELFF	TGTGCCTGGAGTAATTCCGGGACAGGGATCACCGGGGAGCTGTTTTTT
TRBV30	-	TRBJ1-6	-	CAWKSRVSPLHF	TGTGCCTGGAAATCAAGGGTTTCACCCCTCCACTTT
TRBV5-6	TRBD1	TRBJ1-2	-	CASTTRGAYGYTF	TGTGCCAGCACCACCAGGGGGGCCTATGGCTACACCTTC
TRBV3-1/TRBV3-2	-	TRBJ2-1	-	CASSQGWMSSYNEQFF	TGTGCCAGCAGCCAAGGCTGGATGTCCTCCTACAATGAGCAGTTCTTC
TRBV4-1	TRBD1	TRBJ2-5	-	CASSQDGLGTGQETQYF	TGCGCCAGCAGCCAAGATGGGTTGGGGACAGGACAAGAGACCCAGTACTTC
TRBV2	-	TRBJ2-2	few	CASSEIEVANTGELFF	TGTGCCAGCAGTGAAATTGAGGTGGCGAACACCGGGGAGCTGTTTTTT
TRBV7-9	-	TRBJ1-2	-	CASSPRVGGYTF	TGTGCCAGCAGCCCGCGGGTCGGCGGCTACACCTTC
TRBV29-1	-	TRBJ1-2	-	CSVVIINGYGYTF	TGCAGCGTTGTAATTATAAATGGCTATGGCTACACCTTC
TRBV6-5	-	TRBJ2-2	-	CASSPGFTGELFF	TGTGCCAGCAGTCCAGGATTCACCGGGGAGCTGTTTTTT
TRBV19	TRBD2	TRBJ2-7	-	CASSILPGRGYEQYF	TGTGCCAGTAGTATCCTCCCGGGGAGGGGCTACGAGCAGTACTTC
TRBV5-1	TRBD1	TRBJ1-5	once	CASSKGQGSNQPQHF	TGCGCCAGCAGCAAAGGACAGGGTAGCAATCAGCCCCAGCATTTT
TRBV5-6	-	TRBJ2-5	-	CASSPIPAQETQYF	TGTGCCAGCAGCCCTATACCGGCCCAAGAGACCCAGTACTTC
TRBV19	-	TRBJ1-5	-	CASSIGSSRWDQPQHF	TGTGCCAGTAGTATAGGGAGCTCCCGGTGGGATCAGCCCCAGCATTTT
TRBV15	-	TRBJ1-1	-	CATSRDQGSAFF	TGTGCCACCAGCAGAGATCAGGGATCAGCTTTCTTT
TRBV6-5	TRBD1	TRBJ1-1	-	CASSRPGQGNTEAFF	TGTGCCAGCTCTCGACCGGGACAGGGGAACACTGAAGCTTTCTTT
TRBV6-5	-	TRBJ1-5	-	CASSQGSSNQPQHF	TGTGCCAGCAGTCAGGGGTCGAGCAATCAGCCCCAGCATTTT
TRBV5-6	-	TRBJ1-2	-	CASSPGLTAKYYTF	TGTGCCAGCAGCCCAGGGTTGACAGCAAAATACTACACCTTC
TRBV4-2	-	TRBJ1-2	few	CASSQGEDYGYTF	TGTGCCAGCAGCCAGGGTGAGGACTATGGCTACACCTTC
TRBV6-5	TRBD2	TRBJ2-7	-	CASSRFWRGTYEQYF	TGTGCCAGCAGCCGCTTTTGGCGGGGGACCTACGAGCAGTACTTC
TRBV6-5	TRBD1	TRBJ1-2	-	CASRGTGARYGYTF	TGTGCCAGCAGAGGGACAGGGGCACGATATGGCTACACCTTC
TRBV3-1/TRBV3-2	-	TRBJ2-7	once	CASSQDLSNTDPYEQYF	TGTGCCAGCAGCCAAGATTTGAGCAACACGGATCCCTACGAGCAGTACTTC
TRBV5-5	-	TRBJ1-1	-	CASSLWGEGTEAFF	TGTGCCAGCAGCTTGTGGGGGGAGGGCACTGAAGCTTTCTTT
TRBV4-1	-	TRBJ1-2	-	CASSQGQNYGYTF	TGCGCCAGCAGCCAAGGACAGAACTATGGCTACACCTTC
TRBV5-4	-	TRBJ2-3	-	CASSQSTDTQYF	TGTGCCAGCAGCCAGAGCACAGATACGCAGTATTTT
TRBV11-2	-	TRBJ1-5	few	CASSFSSNQPQHF	TGTGCCAGCAGCTTTTCTAGCAATCAGCCCCAGCATTTT
TRBV6-1	-	TRBJ1-5	-	CASSEIQPQHF	TGTGCCAGCAGTGAAATTCAGCCCCAGCATTTT
TRBV28	TRBD1	TRBJ2-7	-	CASSSPGTGGYEQYF	TGTGCCAGCAGTTCTCCCGGGACAGGGGGCTACGAGCAGTACTTC
TRBV5-1	-	TRBJ1-1	-	CASSLRPGGTEAFF	TGCGCCAGCAGCTTGCGTCCGGGTGGCACTGAAGCTTTCTTT
TRBV2	TRBD2	TRBJ2-3	-	CAGRREGLGDTQYF	TGTGCCGGCAGACGGGAGGGCCTTGGAGATACGCAGTATTTT
TRBV19	-	TRBJ2-1	-	CASSILGSSYNEQFF	TGTGCCAGTAGTATTCTGGGAAGCTCCTACAATGAGCAGTTCTTC
TRBV10-3	-	TRBJ2-7	-	CAIKGEGAEDYEQYF	TGTGCCATCAAAGGGGAAGGAGCGGAGGATTACGAGCAGTACTTC
TRBV6-5	-	TRBJ2-3	-	CASSQDTTSTDTQYF	TGTGCCAGCAGTCAGGACACAACTAGCACAGATACGCAGTATTTT
TRBV6-4	-	TRBJ2-6	-	CASSDTPGSGANVLTF	TGTGCCAGCAGTGATACTCCGGGCTCTGGGGCCAACGTCCTGACTTTC
TRBV5-1	-	TRBJ2-2	-	CASSLVANTGELFF	TGCGCCAGCAGCTTGGTCGCGAACACCGGGGAGCTGTTTTTT
TRBV5-4	-	TRBJ1-1	hyperexpanded	CASSLRGVEGNTEAFF	TGTGCCAGCAGCTTGAGGGGCGTCGAGGGGAACACTGAAGCTTTCTTT
TRBV6-6	TRBD1	TRBJ1-2	-	CASSYDRGADGYTF	TGTGCCAGCAGCTATGACAGGGGGGCAGATGGCTACACCTTC
TRBV5-4	-	TRBJ2-7	few	CASSNIDPGSGSYEQYF	TGTGCCAGCAGCAACATAGACCCGGGGAGTGGATCCTACGAGCAGTACTTC
TRBV7-2	TRBD2	TRBJ2-7	-	CASSLAASGSSYEQYF	TGTGCCAGCAGCTTAGCAGCTAGCGGGAGTAGTTACGAGCAGTACTTC
TRBV12-3/TRBV12-4	-	TRBJ1-2	few	CASSLDSNYGYTF	TGTGCCAGCAGCCTGGACAGTAACTATGGCTACACCTTC
TRBV6-1	-	TRBJ2-7	-	CASSSTSYEQYF	TGTGCCAGCAGTTCTACCTCCTACGAGCAGTACTTC
TRBV3-1/TRBV3-2	-	TRBJ1-1	few	CASSQAGNTEAFF	TGTGCCAGCAGCCAAGCAGGGAACACTGAAGCTTTCTTT
TRBV7-9	-	TRBJ2-3	-	CASSLHRASTDTQYF	TGTGCCAGCAGCTTACACAGGGCTAGCACAGATACGCAGTATTTT
TRBV2	-	TRBJ1-3	-	CASSTDRSSGNTIYF	TGTGCCAGCAGTACTGACAGAAGCTCTGGAAACACCATATATTTT